Below, 19 T cell receptor beta chains from the same sample are listed, as sequenced in a study of circulating and synovial CD4+ cells in juvenile arthritis. Assay: immunoSEQ multiplex PCR; the TCRdb copy retains only in-frame clones and omits some. The data hold tens of thousands of clones, with over 85% observed a single time. Specimen: CD4+ T cells from blood. The receptor set was obtained from a human donor with juvenile idiopathic arthritis.

The chain employs TRBV27 and TRBJ2-5; D perhaps matches TRBD1 (6 bases). V gave up 4 bases and J gave up 7 bases, with 16 bases separating them. Germline CDR1 reads MNHEY; CDR2 reads SMNVEV (reference sequence). This CDR3 contains 14 residues. In nucleotides, the CDR3 is TGTGCCAGCAGTTCCGGGACAAGGATCGGGACCCAGTACTTC. Residues: CASSSGTRIGTQYF.

The J gene is TRBJ2-5, the V gene TRBV10-3; tentative D call: TRBD2 (6 bases). V gave up 6 bases and J gave up 4 bases, with 9 bases separating them. Germline loops: CDR1 ENHRY, CDR2 SYGVKD. The CDR3 consists of 12 residues. CDR3 sequence reads: CAIREGPETQYF. The CDR3 bases are TGTGCCATCAGGGAGGGCCCAGAGACCCAGTACTTC.

This clone was observed once. CDR3 DNA: TGCGCCAGCAGCGCGGACAGGGACACTGAAGCTTTCTTT. Amino acid sequence: CASSADRDTEAFF. The chain employs TRBV5-1 and TRBJ1-1, with 8 nucleotides matching TRBD1. Germline V gene sequence: CDR1 SGHRS, CDR2 YFSETQ. The CDR3 is 13 residues long. The V and J ends lost 4 bases and 3 bases, in that order; junction bases with no gene match: 2.

The chain uses TRBV15 and TRBJ2-1; D is uncertain. V was pared by 0 bases and J by 4 bases, with 13 bases between. The germline V gene encodes CDR1 LNHNV and CDR2 YYDKDF (reference sequence). This CDR3 is 16 amino acids long. In DNA form, the CDR3 reads TGTGCCACCAGCAGAGATTATCAGGTCCCGTACAATGAGCAGTTCTTC. Protein sequence: CATSRDYQVPYNEQFF.

The chain recombines TRBV19 with TRBJ2-6; 12 nucleotides line up with TRBD1. The CDR3 loop spans 17 amino acids. CDR1 and CDR2 (germline): LNHDA, SQIVND (reference sequence). V was pared by 6 bases and J by 3 bases, with 6 bases of the junction left unmatched. This CDR3 reads CASSPGQGAGGANVLTF. The CDR3 DNA sequence: TGTGCCAGTAGCCCGGGACAGGGGGCCGGTGGGGCCAACGTCCTGACTTTC.

The V call is TRBV28, the J call TRBJ2-2; TRBD2 agrees at 10 bases. The CDR3 covers 16 residues. V shed 4 bases and J 4 bases; nucleotides not matched to a gene: 6. Looked up from germline, CDR1 is MDHEN and CDR2 is SYDVKM. The CDR3 is CASSWPGLAVTGELFF. The CDR3 bases are TGTGCCAGCAGTTGGCCCGGACTAGCGGTCACCGGGGAGCTGTTTTTT.

The chain joins TRBV29-1 to TRBJ2-7, with TRBD2 matching over 8 bases. The length of the CDR3 is 13 residues. Germline V lookup: CDR1 SQVTM, CDR2 ANQGSEA. V was pared by 7 bases and J by 5 bases, with 10 bases of the junction left unmatched. CDR3 sequence (DNA): TGCAGCGCATGGGACCGGGGGGGCCACGAGCAGTACTTC. Translating gives CSAWDRGGHEQYF.

This chain links TRBV28 with TRBJ2-7, with D maybe TRBD2 (6 bases). Germline CDR1 reads MDHEN; CDR2 reads SYDVKM. V lost 4 bases, J lost 0 bases, and 10 bases lay in between. The CDR3 is 14 amino acids. Written as DNA, the CDR3 is TGTGCCAGCAGTTCCGCCGGGGGCTCCTACGAGCAGTACTTC. This encodes CASSSAGGSYEQYF.

The chain recombines TRBV18 with TRBJ2-1, with TRBD2 as a possible D gene (6 bases). CDR1 and CDR2 from the germline V gene are KGHSH and LQKENI. The ends were cut back, 5 bases at V and 2 bases at J, with 13 bases in the middle. The CDR3 is 15 residues long. CDR3: CASSWGEAAYNEQFF. DNA for the CDR3: TGTGCCAGCTCATGGGGGGAGGCGGCCTACAATGAGCAGTTCTTC.

The rearrangement joins TRBV7-3 to TRBJ2-1; possibly TRBD1 for D (6 bases). CDR1 SGHTA and CDR2 FQGTGA come from the germline V gene. The CDR3 totals 13 residues. V lost 2 bases, J lost 11 bases, and 13 bases lay in between. The CDR3 DNA reads as TGTGCCAGCAGCTTACTCGACAGGACCCAGCAGTTCTTC. This encodes CASSLLDRTQQFF. The full variable domain, its missing parts supplied by reference TRBV7-3 and TRBJ2-1, is GAGVSQTPSNKVTEKGKYVELRCDPISGHTALYWYRQSLGQGPEFLIYFQGTGAADDSGLPNDRFFAVRPEGSVSTLKIQRTERGDSAVYLCASSLLDRTQQFFGPGTRLTVL.

The V call is TRBV19, the J call TRBJ1-1; D is unresolved. The CDR3 totals 19 residues. Germline CDR1 reads LNHDA; CDR2 reads SQIVND (reference sequence). V gave up 3 bases and J gave up 1 base, with 24 bases separating them. The CDR3 DNA sequence: TGTGCCAGTAGTATCCCATCGGGAGAAGGAGGGTTAAAGAACACTGAAGCTTTCTTT. Encoded protein: CASSIPSGEGGLKNTEAFF.

The CDR3 reads CATSRDQGPETQYF. CDR3 nucleotide sequence: TGTGCCACCAGCAGAGATCAGGGGCCAGAGACCCAGTACTTC. The chain recombines TRBV15 with TRBJ2-5, with a weak D call TRBD1 (6 bases). The CDR3 covers 14 residues. The V gene lost 0 bases and the J gene lost 4 bases, with 9 bases spanning the gap. From germline, CDR1 is LNHNV and CDR2 YYDKDF (reference sequence).

As DNA, the CDR3 is TGTGCCAGCAGCTTTCCGGGACTAGGCCACAATGAGCAGTTCTTC. This sequence encodes CASSFPGLGHNEQFF. The chain uses TRBV11-3 and TRBJ2-1; 8 positions agree with TRBD2. Germline assignment: CDR1 SGHNT and CDR2 YENEEA. After removal of 3 bases from V and 5 bases from J, the junction contained 6 bases not matched to a gene. The CDR3 runs 15 residues.

This clone was picked up one time. The chain is built from TRBV5-1 and TRBJ2-7; TRBD2 might be the D (5 bases). The CDR3 loop spans 12 amino acids. Germline lookup yields CDR1 SGHRS and CDR2 YFSETQ. With 1 base removed from V and 7 bases from J, the gap between germline ends came to 9 bases. CDR3 residues: CASSLSRDEQYF. CDR3 DNA: TGCGCCAGCAGCTTGTCCCGGGATGAGCAGTACTTC.

The chain uses TRBV2 and TRBJ1-2, with TRBD1 identical over 7 bases. The trim removed 7 bases at V and 8 bases at J, leaving 13 bases unmatched. Germline V gene lookup returns CDR1 SNHLY and CDR2 FYNNEI. This CDR3 is built from 14 residues. In DNA form, the CDR3 reads TGTGCCAGCACCCCCGGGACAGCCCTGGGGGGCTACACCTTC. It is translated as CASTPGTALGGYTF.

The chain carries TRBV5-5 and TRBJ2-5, with no clear D. This CDR3 is built from 12 residues. V was cut by 0 bases and J by 5 bases, with 5 bases left in between. Germline assignment: CDR1 SGHKS and CDR2 YYEKEE (reference sequence). The CDR3 loop is CASSLVLETQYF. CDR3 coding DNA: TGTGCCAGCAGCTTGGTCTTGGAGACCCAGTACTTC.

The chain joins TRBV10-1 to TRBJ2-1; D is unclear. V gave up 7 bases and J gave up 8 bases, with 6 bases separating them. The CDR3 has 10 residues. Germline-derived CDR1 and CDR2 are WNHNN and SYGVQD (reference sequence). The CDR3 sequence: CASTQDEQFF. The CDR3 bases are TGCGCCAGCACCCAGGATGAGCAGTTCTTC.

This rearrangement joins TRBV6-1 to TRBJ2-3; 7 bases line up with TRBD1. Germline CDR1 is MNHNS and CDR2 is SASEGT. CDR3 length: 13 amino acids. V shed 8 bases, J shed 4 bases, and the junction held 6 bases outside the gene matches. CDR3 in amino acids: CASRRQGSDTQYF. The DNA for the CDR3 is TGTGCCAGCCGCAGACAGGGTTCAGATACGCAGTATTTT.

The V and J genes are TRBV29-1 and TRBJ2-1; the match to TRBD2 covers 10 bases. CDR3 length: 17 amino acids. Per the germline V gene, CDR1 is SQVTM and CDR2 is ANQGSEA. The ends lost 5 bases at V and 1 base at J; junction bases unmatched: 11. This CDR3 reads CSVSGLLAGVSYNEQFF. CDR3 coding DNA: TGCAGCGTTTCTGGCTTGCTAGCGGGGGTTTCCTACAATGAGCAGTTCTTC.